The 23 T cell receptor beta chains listed next were all sequenced from one sample in a study of T cell responses to AZD1222 COVID-19 vaccine. This table comes from immunoSEQ multiplex PCR, and its TCRdb copy is limited to in-frame clones, with some not included. Of fewer than 200,000 clones listed, roughly 90% are singletons. The starting material was peripheral blood, obtained on day 0 of AZD1222 vaccination. These receptors all come from an adult in good health.

This chain uses TRBV7-5 with TRBJ2-6; the D call of TRBD2 is as the table states it, not checked on the DNA. TRBV7-5 counts as a pseudogene. The CDR3 consists of 10 residues. CDR3 amino acids: CARIKRVLTF. As DNA, the CDR3 is TGTGCCAGAATAAAGCGCGTCCTGACTTTC.

The chain joins TRBV27 to TRBJ2-1; possible D gene TRBD2, 5 bases. The CDR3 contains 14 residues. With 3 bases removed from V and 5 bases from J, the gap between germline ends came to 11 bases. CDR1 and CDR2 (germline): MNHEY, SMNVEV (reference sequence). The CDR3 region is CASSLITSDNEQFF. The DNA for the CDR3 is TGTGCCAGCAGTTTGATTACTAGTGACAATGAGCAGTTCTTC.

On this clone itself: Relative to the germline gene, one junction end is altered; a read error may explain this. This chain joins TRBV5-1 and TRBJ1-2, with 7 bases matching TRBD1. The CDR3 extends over 16 amino acids. The germline V gene encodes CDR1 SGHRS and CDR2 YFSETQ. CDR3 sequence (DNA): TGCGCCAGCAGGTTGGACTACGACAGGGTGAATTATGGCTACACCTTC. Translated, it gives CASRLDYDRVNYGYTF.

The CDR3: CASSPALGNEQFF. CDR3 coding DNA: TGCGCCAGCAGCCCGGCCCTGGGTAATGAGCAGTTCTTC. The chain combines TRBV5-1 with TRBJ2-1; D ambiguous. The CDR3 runs to 13 residues. Trimming removed 4 bases at V and 7 bases at J, with 12 bases between. Per the germline V gene, CDR1 is SGHRS and CDR2 is YFSETQ.

This clone was seen a handful of times. The chain is built from TRBV5-1 and TRBJ1-1; D is perhaps TRBD1 (5 bases). The CDR3 is 15 residues long. In germline, CDR1 is SGHRS, CDR2 YFSETQ. V gave up 5 bases and J gave up 4 bases, with 18 bases separating them. The CDR3 is CASRPSGTPRTEAFF. CDR3 sequence (DNA): TGCGCCAGCAGACCCTCCGGGACCCCACGCACTGAAGCTTTCTTT.

The chain has TRBV30 and TRBJ2-3; a weak D match, TRBD2 (6 bases). This CDR3 is built from 14 residues. The V end was cut by 7 bases, the J end by 3 bases, with 17 bases between. In germline, CDR1 is GTSNPN, CDR2 SVGIG (reference sequence). CDR3 protein: CAFGPGGLTDTQYF. The CDR3 DNA sequence: TGTGCCTTTGGACCCGGAGGGCTAACAGATACGCAGTATTTT.

This clone is a singleton in its sample. The rearrangement joins TRBV4-2 to TRBJ2-1; 10 bases match TRBD2. Germline V lookup: CDR1 LGHNA, CDR2 YNFKEQ. This CDR3 is built from 15 residues. The V gene end was trimmed by 6 bases and the J gene end by 9 bases; junction bases not matched to a gene: 11. CDR3 sequence: CASSITLAGGGEQFF. The CDR3 DNA reads as TGTGCCAGCAGTATCACGTTAGCGGGAGGTGGTGAGCAGTTCTTC.

J is TRBJ2-2 and V is TRBV6-1; a weak D match, TRBD2 (5 bases). The V gene lost 2 bases and the J gene lost 6 bases, with 10 bases spanning the gap. The CDR3 runs to 14 residues. Germline V gene data show CDR1 as MNHNS and CDR2 as SASEGT. In DNA form, the CDR3 reads TGTGCCAGCAGTGAAACTAGGGTACCCGGGGAGCTGTTTTTT. Protein product: CASSETRVPGELFF.

The V call is TRBV6-6, the J call TRBJ1-6, with 7 bases that match TRBD1. Germline V gene lookup returns CDR1 MNHNY and CDR2 SVGAGI (reference sequence). The ends lost 4 bases at V and 7 bases at J; junction bases unmatched: 7. The CDR3 runs 15 residues. For the CDR3, the DNA is TGTGCCAGCAGTTTAGCACAGGGGTGGAATTCACCCCTCCACTTT. Amino acids: CASSLAQGWNSPLHF.

The gene calls are TRBV28 and TRBJ1-5, with 7 bases identical to TRBD1. Trimming at V came to 9 bases and at J to 8 bases, leaving 13 bases not matched to a gene. Looked up from germline, CDR1 is MDHEN and CDR2 is SYDVKM. The length of the CDR3 is 14 residues. The DNA for the CDR3 is TGTGCCAGTTCACTCGACAGGGCAAGGAAGCCCCAGCATTTT. Translated, it gives CASSLDRARKPQHF.

V gene TRBV7-2 combines with J gene TRBJ1-1, with unresolved D. The V end was cut by 5 bases, the J end by 3 bases, with 13 bases between. Germline CDR1 SGHTA, CDR2 FQGNSA. The CDR3 is 14 amino acids. The CDR3 nucleotides are TGTGCCAGCAGCCTGGGTCTTAGGGACACTGAAGCTTTCTTT. Translated: CASSLGLRDTEAFF. Full variable domain (remainder filled in from reference TRBV7-2 and TRBJ1-1): GAGVSQSPSNKVTEKGKDVELRCDPISGHTALYWYRQSLGQGLEFLIYFQGNSAPDKSGLPSDRFSAERTGGSVSTLTIQRTQQEDSAVYLCASSLGLRDTEAFFGQGTRLTVV.

The chain combines TRBV6-5 with TRBJ1-1; D is undetermined. Trimming took off 8 bases at V and 4 bases at J, with 8 bases between the two ends. Germline V lookup: CDR1 MNHEY, CDR2 SVGAGI. CDR3 length: 11 amino acids. The CDR3 DNA is TGTGCCAGCGGCGGCCGCACTGAAGCTTTCTTT. It translates to CASGGRTEAFF.

V usage is TRBV7-9 and J usage is TRBJ2-7; 8 bases are a match to TRBD1. V was clipped by 5 bases and J by 2 bases; unmatched bases: 2. This CDR3 has 13 amino acids. Germline V gene sequence: CDR1 SEHNR, CDR2 FQNEAQ (reference sequence). This chain's CDR3 is CASSQQGAYEQYF. CDR3 nucleotide sequence: TGTGCCAGCAGCCAACAGGGGGCCTACGAGCAGTACTTC.

In this sample, this clone turned up once. The V call is TRBV10-3, the J call TRBJ1-5; 9 positions agree with TRBD1. The germline gives CDR1 ENHRY, CDR2 SYGVKD. After removal of 9 bases from V and 4 bases from J, the junction contained 4 bases not matched to a gene. The CDR3 runs to 13 residues. Here the CDR3 DNA reads TGTGCCATTTCAGACAGGGGGAATCAGCCCCAGCATTTT. It specifies CAISDRGNQPQHF.

V is TRBV7-9 and J is TRBJ2-7; D is unclear. V dropped 1 base and J dropped 7 bases, with 17 bases sitting between them. The CDR3 has 15 residues. Germline loops: CDR1 SEHNR, CDR2 FQNEAQ (reference sequence). CDR3 protein: CASSLEPGIMGEQYF. The CDR3 DNA reads as TGTGCCAGCAGCTTAGAGCCTGGGATAATGGGGGAGCAGTACTTC.

V usage is TRBV5-1 and J usage is TRBJ2-7; TRBD2 matches at 11 bases. The V gene's germline CDR1 is SGHRS and CDR2 YFSETQ. CDR3 length equals 15 residues. Trimming at V came to 2 bases and at J to 3 bases, leaving 4 bases not matched to a gene. Here the CDR3 reads CASSFSLAGGYEQYF. Written as DNA, the CDR3 is TGCGCCAGCAGCTTTAGCCTAGCGGGAGGCTACGAGCAGTACTTC.

The chain carries TRBV6-5 and TRBJ2-7; no definite D call. Trimming took off 2 bases at V and 4 bases at J, with 3 bases between the two ends. Germline CDR1 is MNHEY and CDR2 is SVGAGI. CDR3 size: 11 residues. The CDR3 spells CASSYRYEQYF. CDR3 nucleotide sequence: TGTGCCAGCAGTTACCGATACGAGCAGTACTTC.

V and J are TRBV14 and TRBJ1-2, with 10 bases fitting TRBD1. The CDR3 is 15 residues long. With V trimmed by 3 bases and J by 4 bases, 5 bases remained unmatched. Germline CDR1 reads SGHDN; CDR2 reads FVKESK. The CDR3 spells CASSQPGQGSYGYTF. CDR3 coding DNA: TGTGCCAGCAGCCAGCCGGGACAGGGGTCCTATGGCTACACCTTC.

This clone was seen once. In DNA, the CDR3 is TGTGCCACCAGCAGGCTCACCAAGGGGGAACCGGAAGCTTTCTTT. This translates into CATSRLTKGEPEAFF. This sequence joins TRBV15 and TRBJ1-1, with a possible D match to TRBD1 (6 bases). In germline, CDR1 is LNHNV, CDR2 YYDKDF (reference sequence). This CDR3 is 15 amino acids long. Trimming stripped 3 bases from V and 8 bases from J, with 19 bases between.

V and J are TRBV30 and TRBJ2-2; perhaps TRBD2 as D (6 bases). This CDR3 spans 13 amino acids. Per the germline V gene, CDR1 is GTSNPN and CDR2 is SVGIG (reference sequence). V lost 3 bases to trimming and J lost 8 bases, with 13 bases between them. CDR3 sequence reads: CAWRSGVSGELFF. CDR3 nucleotides: TGTGCCTGGAGGTCGGGGGTTTCGGGGGAGCTGTTTTTT.

The rearrangement uses TRBV27 and TRBJ1-2, with D possibly TRBD1 on 6 matching bases. The V end was cut by 2 bases, the J end by 4 bases, with 14 bases between. CDR3 length equals 15 residues. In germline, CDR1 is MNHEY, CDR2 SMNVEV (reference sequence). CDR3 nucleotide sequence: TGTGCCAGCAGTTTAAAACGACAGGTTTCCTATGGCTACACCTTC. This gives the protein CASSLKRQVSYGYTF.

The V gene is TRBV9, the J gene TRBJ2-5; D unresolved. The CDR3 is 14 amino acids. The V end lost 0 bases, the J end lost 4 bases, and 10 bases lay between the germline ends. The V gene's germline CDR1 is SGDLS and CDR2 YYNGEE. CDR3 sequence (DNA): TGTGCCAGCAGCGTAGACCCGGTCCGAGAGACCCAGTACTTC. Translated: CASSVDPVRETQYF. Based on the CDR3 plus reference TRBV9 and TRBJ2-5, the full variable domain is DSGVTQTPKHLITATGQRVTLRCSPRSGDLSVYWYQQSLDQGLQFLIQYYNGEERAKGNILERFSAQQFPDLHSELNLSSLELGDSALYFCASSVDPVRETQYFGPGTRLLVL.

The rearrangement uses TRBV4-1 and TRBJ2-2; tentatively, D is TRBD1 (5 bases). The CDR3 has 17 residues. Trimming removed 0 bases from V and 0 bases from J, with 11 bases in between. Germline loops: CDR1 MGHRA, CDR2 YSYEKL. The CDR3 loop is CASSQEAGPANTGELFF. DNA for the CDR3: TGCGCCAGCAGCCAAGAGGCAGGGCCCGCGAACACCGGGGAGCTGTTTTTT.